The 9 T cell receptor beta chains listed next were all sequenced from one sample in a study of cytomegalovirus exposure and HLA in healthy donors. 60 Vbeta and 13 Jbeta primers were used in PCR. The method was immunoSEQ multiplex PCR; TCRdb's version includes in-frame clones alone and lacks a portion of them. The sample holds about 160,000 clones, around 79% seen once. Sequences were obtained from PBMCs. These receptors originate from a woman between 40 and 55 years old in good health and CMV-seronegative.

This clone came up once. This chain connects TRBV7-3 to TRBJ2-6; D is uncertain. CDR1 SGHTA and CDR2 FQGTGA come from the germline V gene. Trimming removed 0 bases from V and 4 bases from J, with 4 bases in between. The CDR3 spans 14 residues. CDR3: CASSLTQGANVLTF. The CDR3, as DNA: TGTGCCAGCAGCTTAACGCAGGGGGCCAACGTCCTGACTTTC. The full variable domain, its missing parts supplied by reference TRBV7-3 and TRBJ2-6, is GAGVSQTPSNKVTEKGKYVELRCDPISGHTALYWYRQSLGQGPEFLIYFQGTGAADDSGLPNDRFFAVRPEGSVSTLKIQRTERGDSAVYLCASSLTQGANVLTFGAGSRLTVL.

The rearrangement links TRBV5-6 to TRBJ1-1; 7 positions agree with TRBD1. Unmatched junction bases numbered 19, after V lost 4 bases and J lost 7 bases. This CDR3 is built from 17 residues. Per the germline V gene, CDR1 is SGHDT and CDR2 is YYEEEE. CDR3 in amino acids: CASSTRQGHGGEGEAFF. CDR3 DNA: TGTGCCAGCAGCACCCGACAGGGCCACGGCGGAGAGGGTGAAGCTTTCTTT.

The chain recombines TRBV2 with TRBJ1-2; D remains ambiguous. CDR3 length: 13 amino acids. Trimming removed 1 base at V and 3 bases at J, with 6 bases between. Germline CDR1 reads SNHLY; CDR2 reads FYNNEI. CDR3 nucleotides: TGTGCCAGCAGTGAAGATCGGGACTATGGCTACACCTTC. It encodes CASSEDRDYGYTF.

This clone was recorded a few times. CDR3 sequence reads: CASSQDRVKAFF. The CDR3 DNA reads TGTGCCAGCAGCCAAGATCGAGTAAAAGCTTTCTTT. J is TRBJ1-1 and V is TRBV14; no clear D. The V end lost 0 bases, the J end lost 9 bases, and 8 bases lay between the germline ends. The CDR3 length is 12 residues. The germline V gene has CDR1 SGHDN and CDR2 FVKESK. Complete variable domain (other parts from reference TRBV14 and TRBJ1-1): EAGVTQFPSHSVIEKGQTVTLRCDPISGHDNLYWYRRVMGKEIKFLLHFVKESKQDESGMPNNRFLAERTGGTYSTLKVQPAELEDSGVYFCASSQDRVKAFFGQGTRLTVV.

The chain is built from TRBV11-2 and TRBJ2-5; 10 bases line up with TRBD2. Germline CDR1 reads SGHAT; CDR2 reads FQNNGV. Trimming cost V 0 bases and J 6 bases; bases outside gene matches: 7. The CDR3 spans 16 residues. Here the CDR3 DNA reads TGTGCCAGCAGCTTAGAGCCAGCGGGGGGGTTAAAGACCCAGTACTTC. It specifies CASSLEPAGGLKTQYF.

The chain is built from TRBV7-9 and TRBJ2-5; 8 nucleotides agree with TRBD1. The J call may be wrong; the DNA end is better matched by TRBJ2-7. The V gene's germline CDR1 is SEHNR and CDR2 FQNEAQ (reference sequence). The CDR3 spans 15 residues. CDR3 sequence: CASSLLTGGIYEQYF. DNA for the CDR3: TGTGCCAGCAGCTTGTTAACAGGGGGTATCTACGAGCAGTACTTC.

This clone occurred a few times. This rearrangement joins TRBV28 to TRBJ2-7, with TRBD1 as a possible D gene (5 bases). Deletions cut 5 bases from V and 10 bases from J, with 18 bases between. CDR1 MDHEN and CDR2 SYDVKM come from the germline V gene. The CDR3 extends over 13 amino acids. The CDR3 here is CASSPPRRGKQYF. The CDR3 DNA follows: TGTGCCAGCAGTCCCCCTCGTAGGGGAAAACAGTACTTC.

This clone has a handful of counts. The chain carries TRBV4-1 and TRBJ1-4; TRBD1 agrees at 10 bases. Germline assignment: CDR1 MGHRA and CDR2 YSYEKL. V trimming: 4 bases; J trimming: 8 bases; junction bases outside the gene matches: 4. This CDR3 has 14 amino acids. DNA of the CDR3: TGCGCCAGCAGCCCCGGACAGGGGGGCGAAAAACTGTTTTTT. It is translated as CASSPGQGGEKLFF.

The gene calls are TRBV5-1 and TRBJ2-7; tentative D call: TRBD1 (6 bases). The CDR3 covers 14 residues. CDR1 and CDR2 (germline): SGHRS, YFSETQ. The ends were cut back, 0 bases at V and 4 bases at J, with 11 bases in the middle. In DNA, the CDR3 is TGCGCCAGCAGCTTGGGACAGGATATTTACGAGCAGTACTTC. This gives the protein CASSLGQDIYEQYF.